The 11 T cell receptor beta chains below all came from one sample that was sequenced in a study of cytomegalovirus exposure and HLA in healthy donors. Generated by immunoSEQ multiplex PCR, the TCRdb table keeps only in-frame clones and is missing some. Altogether about 360,000 clones are present, 70% to 90% being singletons, with the ten largest covering under 0.95%. The sequenced sample was PBMCs. These receptor sequences come from a young woman in good health and CMV-seronegative.

The chain links TRBV27 to TRBJ2-1, with TRBD2 matching 9 bases. CDR3 size: 16 residues. V lost 6 bases and J lost 7; bases outside the gene matches: 13. Germline V CDR1 and CDR2: MNHEY, SMNVEV (reference sequence). The CDR3 sequence: CASSPEWREGKNEQFF. CDR3 in DNA: TGTGCCAGCAGCCCCGAGTGGCGGGAGGGGAAGAATGAGCAGTTCTTC.

The chain couples TRBV30 to TRBJ1-5, with TRBD1 matching 9 bases. Germline V lookup: CDR1 GTSNPN, CDR2 SVGIG (reference sequence). This CDR3 is built from 14 residues. With 5 bases clipped from V and 1 base from J, the junction kept 3 bases outside the gene matches. CDR3 sequence: CAWGQGLSNQPQHF. The CDR3 region has the DNA TGTGCCTGGGGACAGGGGTTAAGCAATCAGCCCCAGCATTTT. The full variable domain, with the rest looked up from reference TRBV30 and TRBJ1-5, is SQTIHQWPATLVQPVGSPLSLECTVEGTSNPNLYWYRQAAGRGLQLLFYSVGIGQISSEVPQNLSASRPQDRQFILSSKKLLLSDSGFYLCAWGQGLSNQPQHFGDGTRLSIL.

This chain links TRBV27 with TRBJ2-7, with 7 positions matching TRBD2. The CDR3 is 14 amino acids. From germline, CDR1 is MNHEY and CDR2 SMNVEV (reference sequence). V dropped 5 bases and J dropped 0; count of bases not matched to a gene: 4. DNA of the CDR3: TGTGCCAGCAGTCTAAGCGGGAACTCCTACGAGCAGTACTTC. It is translated as CASSLSGNSYEQYF.

V is TRBV9 and J is TRBJ2-1; 12 positions match TRBD2. V trimming: 6 bases; J trimming: 2 bases; junction bases outside the gene matches: 6. The CDR3 extends over 16 amino acids. CDR1 and CDR2 from the germline V gene are SGDLS and YYNGEE. CDR3 sequence: CASTFLAGGPYNEQFF. Written as DNA, the CDR3 is TGTGCCAGCACCTTCCTAGCGGGAGGGCCCTACAATGAGCAGTTCTTC.

This clone was seen a handful of times. J is TRBJ1-2 and V is TRBV6-1; D unresolved. The CDR3 consists of 15 residues. The V gene's germline CDR1 is MNHNS and CDR2 SASEGT. V lost 0 bases and J 6 bases, leaving 14 bases between the germline ends. CDR3 bases: TGTGCCAGCAGTGAAGCCCTCGGGAGCGTAGATGGCTACACCTTC. This translates into CASSEALGSVDGYTF.

V usage is TRBV2 and J usage is TRBJ2-5, with 9 bases matching TRBD2. The CDR3 has 15 amino acids. Germline V gives CDR1 SNHLY, CDR2 FYNNEI. J lost 5 bases, V lost 6 bases, and 10 bases had no gene match. The CDR3 sequence: CASSRGGLAAETQYF. CDR3 in DNA: TGTGCCAGCAGCCGAGGGGGACTAGCTGCGGAGACCCAGTACTTC.

The CDR3 sequence: CASSLLGGQGAYEQYF. The CDR3 nucleotides read TGTGCCAGCAGTTTATTAGGGGGACAGGGGGCCTACGAGCAGTACTTC. This chain links TRBV27 with TRBJ2-7; 11 nucleotides line up with TRBD1. This CDR3 has 16 amino acids. V gave up 1 base and J gave up 2 bases; unmatched junction bases: 4. Germline V gene lookup returns CDR1 MNHEY and CDR2 SMNVEV (reference sequence).

About this clone: This sample includes further DNA sequences coding for the same CDR3. The V and J genes are TRBV2 and TRBJ2-2; D is unresolved. V dropped 4 bases and J dropped 1 base, with 4 bases sitting between them. The CDR3 is 13 residues long. The V gene's germline CDR1 is SNHLY and CDR2 FYNNEI. This CDR3 is CASSGQNTGELFF. The CDR3 DNA follows: TGTGCCAGCAGTGGTCAGAACACCGGGGAGCTGTTTTTT.

The chain links TRBV19 to TRBJ2-7; 11 positions match TRBD1. Losses at the gene ends were 9 bases for V and 4 bases for J; bases not matched to a gene: 14. Germline V gene lookup returns CDR1 LNHDA and CDR2 SQIVND (reference sequence). The length of the CDR3 is 16 residues. The CDR3 region is CASAGQGATTYYEQYF. The CDR3 DNA follows: TGTGCCAGCGCAGGACAGGGGGCTACGACGTATTACGAGCAGTACTTC.

The rearrangement joins TRBV5-1 to TRBJ1-5; D might be TRBD1 (5 bases). The germline V gene has CDR1 SGHRS and CDR2 YFSETQ. CDR3 length: 14 residues. V lost 4 bases, J lost 2 bases, and 10 bases lay in between. In DNA form, the CDR3 reads TGCGCCAGCAGCCCGGCGGGGGGCAATCAGCCCCAGCATTTT. This gives the protein CASSPAGGNQPQHF.

V and J are TRBV19 and TRBJ1-5; D is possibly TRBD1 (5 bases). The CDR3 is 16 residues long. Germline assignment: CDR1 LNHDA and CDR2 SQIVND (reference sequence). Trimming shortened V by 6 bases and J by 3 bases, and 18 bases separated the two germline ends. The CDR3 here is CASRGWGEGHNQPQHF. In DNA form, the CDR3 reads TGTGCCAGTAGGGGGTGGGGCGAAGGCCACAATCAGCCCCAGCATTTT.